Below, 22 T cell receptor beta chains from the same sample are listed, as sequenced in a study of T cell repertoires in cytomegalovirus infection. No antigen has been identified for these receptors. From the reads, TCRdb called clonotypes with MiXCR, one entry per CDR3 protein. In the table there are just under 500,000 distinct CDR3 sequences, 25% to 35% of which are singletons. This specimen consisted of cultured PBMCs, obtained from culture after CMV antigen stimulation. These TCRs come from a human donor in good health (CMV status not recorded). Some clones in this sample may be carry-over from other donors' samples.

The rearrangement uses TRBV7-2 and TRBJ1-1; unclear D gene. Germline V gene lookup returns CDR1 SGHTA and CDR2 FQGNSA. Between the trimmed V and J ends, which lost 2 bases and 4 bases, there was a span of 11 bases. CDR3 length: 14 amino acids. The CDR3 loop reads CASSLQGGSTEAFF. CDR3 DNA sequence: TGTGCCAGCAGCTTACAAGGTGGTAGCACTGAAGCTTTCTTT.

At least ten counts were recorded for this clonotype. This chain uses TRBV6-2 or TRBV6-3 with TRBJ2-7; 10 bases fit TRBD2. Trimming cost V 7 bases and J 5 bases; bases outside gene matches: 8. Germline CDR1 reads MNHEY; CDR2 reads SVGEGT. This CDR3 is 14 amino acids long. DNA for the CDR3: TGTGCCAGCAATCGAGCGGGAGGGCCGCACGAGCAGTACTTC. It specifies CASNRAGGPHEQYF.

The rearrangement joins TRBV4-3 to TRBJ2-7; D is possibly TRBD1 (6 bases). Germline CDR1 reads LGHNA; CDR2 reads YSLEER. V gave up 4 bases and J gave up 4 bases, with 20 bases separating them. This CDR3 is built from 16 residues. CDR3 DNA sequence: TGCGCCAGCAGCCCAACAGGGCGGCCTAAGAATTACGAGCAGTACTTC. It specifies CASSPTGRPKNYEQYF.

The sample holds a few counts of this clonotype. The chain couples TRBV7-9 to TRBJ1-1; TRBD1 might be the D (5 bases). The length of the CDR3 is 14 residues. Germline-derived CDR1 and CDR2 are SEHNR and FQNEAQ (reference sequence). Trimming left V 5 bases short and J 0 bases short, with 10 bases between. The CDR3 DNA reads as TGTGCCAGCAGCGGGGCAGCCGTGAACACTGAAGCTTTCTTT. Encoded protein: CASSGAAVNTEAFF. The whole variable domain, remainder taken from reference TRBV7-9 and TRBJ1-1, is DTGVSQNPRHKITKRGQNVTFRCDPISEHNRLYWYRQTLGQGPEFLTYFQNEAQLEKSRLLSDRFSAERPKGSFSTLEIQRTEQGDSAMYLCASSGAAVNTEAFFGQGTRLTVV.

The chain joins TRBV28 to TRBJ1-5; a weak D match, TRBD1 (5 bases). The CDR3 spans 18 residues. Per germline, CDR1 MDHEN and CDR2 SYDVKM. V was trimmed by 1 base and J by 1 base, leaving 17 bases between them. CDR3 region: CASSLLGRGYRSNQPQHF. The CDR3 DNA is TGTGCCAGCAGTTTATTAGGACGGGGCTATAGGAGCAATCAGCCCCAGCATTTT.

This chain uses TRBV12-3 or TRBV12-4 with TRBJ2-2; D could derive from TRBD1 or TRBD2 (5 bases each). The CDR3 totals 14 residues. The ends were cut back, 8 bases at V and 1 base at J, with 11 bases in the middle. The CDR3 coding sequence is TGTGCCAGCGTTACAGGACTGAACACCGGGGAGCTGTTTTTT. Amino acids: CASVTGLNTGELFF.

The chain is built from TRBV27 and TRBJ2-7; 11 bases line up with TRBD2. CDR1 is MNHEY, CDR2 SMNVEV, per germline (reference sequence). This CDR3 has 14 amino acids. V was clipped by 4 bases and J by 3 bases; unmatched bases: 2. The CDR3 DNA is TGTGCCAGCAGTTCCCTAGCGGGAGGCTACGAGCAGTACTTC. Amino acids: CASSSLAGGYEQYF.

J is TRBJ2-5 and V is TRBV12-3 or TRBV12-4; D assignment may be TRBD1 or TRBD2 (5 bases each). V was trimmed by 2 bases and J by 1 base, leaving 11 bases between them. The length of the CDR3 is 15 residues. The CDR3: CASSLLVGRQETQYF. The DNA for the CDR3 is TGTGCCAGCAGTTTACTCGTGGGACGCCAAGAGACCCAGTACTTC.

This clonotype was seen many times. The chain is built from TRBV11-2 and TRBJ1-1, with TRBD1 identical over 9 bases. V trimming: 3 bases; J trimming: 4 bases; junction bases outside the gene matches: 9. The germline CDR1 and CDR2 sequences are SGHAT and FQNNGV. The CDR3 has 16 residues. The DNA for the CDR3 is TGTGCCAGCAGCTTGAACGGGGGACAGGGCCTCACTGAAGCTTTCTTT. Translated: CASSLNGGQGLTEAFF.

This clonotype appeared once. The V gene is TRBV2, the J gene TRBJ1-2; no clear D gene. CDR1 is SNHLY, CDR2 FYNNEI, per germline. CDR3 size: 13 residues. The ends were cut back, 6 bases at V and 5 bases at J, with 13 bases in the middle. In DNA, the CDR3 is TGTGCCAGCAGGGGTACCGGAGAATATGGCTACACCTTC. Amino acids: CASRGTGEYGYTF.

The sample holds a few counts of this clonotype. This chain uses TRBV6-1 with TRBJ2-5, with D possibly being TRBD1 (5 bases). Germline V gives CDR1 MNHNS, CDR2 SASEGT. The ends were cut back, 6 bases at V and 0 bases at J, with 8 bases in the middle. This CDR3 has 13 amino acids. The DNA of the CDR3 is TGTGCCAGCAGGGACAACCACCAAGAGACCCAGTACTTC. Translated, it gives CASRDNHQETQYF.

In this sample, this clonotype turned up a few times. The chain employs TRBV7-2 and TRBJ2-7, with TRBD1 as a possible D gene (6 bases). The CDR3 contains 18 residues. In germline, CDR1 is SGHTA, CDR2 FQGNSA. Trimming stripped 4 bases from V and 2 bases from J, with 24 bases between. In DNA, the CDR3 is TGTGCCAGCAGCTCCAGGTGGGGGCACACAGCCTTGGCCTACGAGCAGTACTTC. This encodes CASSSRWGHTALAYEQYF.

This clonotype was seen repeatedly, ten times or more. The rearrangement uses TRBV7-8 and TRBJ1-1; 10 bases match TRBD1. J lost 2 bases, V lost 4 bases, and 10 bases had no gene match. The CDR3 covers 17 residues. Germline-derived CDR1 and CDR2 are SGHVS and FQNEAQ. As DNA, the CDR3 is TGTGCCAGCAGCTCGCCACGGACAGGGGGGGTAAACACTGAAGCTTTCTTT. It codes for CASSSPRTGGVNTEAFF.

The rearrangement uses TRBV30 and TRBJ1-2, with unresolved D. CDR1 is GTSNPN, CDR2 SVGIG, per germline (reference sequence). The CDR3 totals 12 residues. V was clipped by 2 bases and J by 3 bases, with 7 bases between them. In DNA, the CDR3 is TGTGCCTGGAGTATTCATGACTATGGCTACACCTTC. Translated: CAWSIHDYGYTF.

The V and J genes are TRBV7-3 and TRBJ2-7; possible D gene TRBD1, 5 bases. The CDR3 spans 13 residues. Germline V gene sequence: CDR1 SGHTA, CDR2 FQGTGA. V was trimmed by 1 base and J by 6 bases, leaving 10 bases between them. CDR3 protein: CASSLKSGSEQYF. The CDR3 nucleotides are TGTGCCAGCAGCTTAAAATCAGGGTCCGAGCAGTACTTC. The whole variable domain, remainder taken from reference TRBV7-3 and TRBJ2-7, is GAGVSQTPSNKVTEKGKYVELRCDPISGHTALYWYRQSLGQGPEFLIYFQGTGAADDSGLPNDRFFAVRPEGSVSTLKIQRTERGDSAVYLCASSLKSGSEQYFGPGTRLTVT.

This clonotype was detected ten times or more. CDR3 DNA: TGTGCCAGCAGCTTCGTTGGCACAGATACGCAGTATTTT. Translated, it gives CASSFVGTDTQYF. The gene calls are TRBV7-2 and TRBJ2-3; the D is unclear. V was pared by 3 bases and J by 1 base, with 5 bases between. In germline, CDR1 is SGHTA, CDR2 FQGNSA. The CDR3 covers 13 residues.

V is TRBV28 and J is TRBJ1-5; D is ambiguous. Germline V CDR1 and CDR2: MDHEN, SYDVKM. The length of the CDR3 is 13 residues. Trimming pared 7 bases from V and 4 bases from J, leaving 11 bases between. For the CDR3, the DNA is TGTGCCAGCACTGGGGAGTTAAATCAGCCCCAGCATTTT. It codes for CASTGELNQPQHF.

This clonotype is medium-sized (0.01 to 0.1%) within its sample. The chain recombines TRBV7-2 with TRBJ2-3; 9 bases are a match to TRBD1. The CDR3 is 16 amino acids. V lost 5 bases, J lost 0 bases, and 6 bases stayed unmatched. Germline V gives CDR1 SGHTA, CDR2 FQGNSA. CDR3 loop: CASSARQGGSTDTQYF. DNA of the CDR3: TGTGCCAGCAGCGCTCGACAGGGGGGGAGCACAGATACGCAGTATTTT.

The chain joins TRBV7-2 to TRBJ2-5, with D maybe TRBD1 (6 bases). Trimming removed 5 bases from V and 5 bases from J, with 12 bases in between. Per the germline V gene, CDR1 is SGHTA and CDR2 is FQGNSA. The CDR3 sequence is 13 residues long. CDR3 residues: CASSPWGRETQYF. The CDR3 region has the DNA TGTGCCAGCAGCCCCTGGGGGCGTGAGACCCAGTACTTC. The full variable domain, in which reference TRBV7-2 and TRBJ2-5 provide the parts outside the CDR3, is GAGVSQSPSNKVTEKGKDVELRCDPISGHTALYWYRQSLGQGLEFLIYFQGNSAPDKSGLPSDRFSAERTGGSVSTLTIQRTQQEDSAVYLCASSPWGRETQYFGPGTRLLVL.

The chain is built from TRBV18 and TRBJ2-5, with 9 bases aligning to TRBD1. There are 15 residues in the CDR3. Germline V gene sequence: CDR1 KGHSH, CDR2 LQKENI. Trimming removed 2 bases from V and 4 bases from J; junction bases left unmatched: 5. This CDR3 reads CASSPRTGAGETQYF. Written as DNA, the CDR3 is TGTGCCAGCTCACCAAGGACAGGGGCGGGAGAGACCCAGTACTTC.

This clonotype was counted only a few times. V usage is TRBV5-4 and J usage is TRBJ2-5; 9 nucleotides align to TRBD1. V was clipped by 6 bases and J by 5 bases; unmatched bases: 11. Looked up from germline, CDR1 is SGHNT and CDR2 is YYREEE (reference sequence). The CDR3 extends over 15 amino acids. The CDR3 is CASNNRDRDDETQYF. DNA of the CDR3: TGTGCCAGCAACAATCGGGACAGGGATGACGAGACCCAGTACTTC.

V gene TRBV12-3 or TRBV12-4 combines with J gene TRBJ2-1; the D is unclear. Deletions cut 7 bases from V and 2 bases from J, with 9 bases between. The CDR3 is 13 amino acids. CDR3 amino acids: CASTTWTYNEQFF. CDR3 sequence (DNA): TGTGCCAGCACCACATGGACCTACAATGAGCAGTTCTTC.